Following are 15 T cell receptor beta chains from one sample sequenced in a study of shared clonotypes between healthy human individuals. The data were produced by immunoSEQ multiplex PCR, yet TCRdb's version contains in-frame clones alone and is incomplete. The sample lists roughly 2.5 million clones; more than 90% were seen once. The specimen was naive CD4+ T cells sorted from blood. Subset given: CD45RA+ positively selected. These receptors came from a man aged 18 to 29 in good health.

V is TRBV9 and J is TRBJ2-5, with TRBD2 identical over 8 bases. Germline V lookup: CDR1 SGDLS, CDR2 YYNGEE. The CDR3 has 15 amino acids. V lost 4 bases and J lost 4; bases outside the gene matches: 9. For the CDR3, the DNA is TGTGCCAGCAGCCTGACTAGCGCCCCCCTAGAGACCCAGTACTTC. This encodes CASSLTSAPLETQYF.

This clone has just one count. V usage is TRBV10-3 and J usage is TRBJ2-7; 8 nucleotides match TRBD1. Germline V lookup: CDR1 ENHRY, CDR2 SYGVKD. The trim removed 8 bases at V and 2 bases at J, leaving 5 bases unmatched. The CDR3 is made up of 13 amino acids. The CDR3 coding sequence is TGTGCCATCGGGACAGGCAGGGCCTACGAGCAGTACTTC. Protein sequence: CAIGTGRAYEQYF.

The CDR3 sequence is CASSSRERLYQETQYF. The DNA of the CDR3 is TGTGCCAGCAGCTCGCGGGAAAGGCTGTACCAAGAGACCCAGTACTTC. The chain combines TRBV5-4 with TRBJ2-5; tentatively, D is TRBD2 (6 bases). The CDR3 is 16 amino acids. V shed 3 bases and J shed 0 bases, with 15 bases lying between them. Per germline, CDR1 SGHNT and CDR2 YYREEE (reference sequence).

V usage is TRBV6-1 and J usage is TRBJ2-3; 7 bases fit TRBD2. The CDR3 has 15 residues. Trimming cost V 4 bases and J 0 bases; bases outside gene matches: 4. Germline CDR1 reads MNHNS; CDR2 reads SASEGT. For the CDR3, the DNA is TGTGCCAGCAGTGTTACTAGCGCGAGCACAGATACGCAGTATTTT. Its protein is CASSVTSASTDTQYF.

The rearrangement joins TRBV18 to TRBJ2-7, with a possible D match to TRBD2 (6 bases). CDR1 and CDR2 (germline): KGHSH, LQKENI. The CDR3 covers 13 residues. V was shortened by 2 bases and J by 3 bases, with 8 bases between the two germline ends. In nucleotides, the CDR3 is TGTGCCAGCTCACCAATGACTAGCTACGAGCAGTACTTC. Its protein is CASSPMTSYEQYF.

The V and J genes are TRBV6-6 and TRBJ2-1, with D possibly TRBD2 on 5 matching bases. CDR1 and CDR2 from the germline V gene are MNHNY and SVGAGI (reference sequence). This CDR3 spans 14 amino acids. V dropped 5 bases and J dropped 3 bases, with 11 bases sitting between them. CDR3 in amino acids: CASSPGNGYNEQFF. CDR3 in DNA: TGTGCCAGCAGTCCGGGGAATGGCTACAATGAGCAGTTCTTC.

In its sample, this clone was seen once. This chain joins TRBV19 and TRBJ1-1; 10 bases map to TRBD1. Germline V gene lookup returns CDR1 LNHDA and CDR2 SQIVND (reference sequence). The V segment lost 1 base and the J segment 5 bases; nucleotides outside the gene matches: 4. The CDR3 totals 15 residues. CDR3 sequence reads: CASSIVGQGLTEAFF. Here the CDR3 DNA reads TGTGCCAGTAGTATAGTGGGACAGGGGTTAACTGAAGCTTTCTTT.

The chain recombines TRBV5-4 with TRBJ2-1; 8 positions agree with TRBD2. The CDR3 sequence is 15 residues long. Germline loops: CDR1 SGHNT, CDR2 YYREEE (reference sequence). V was clipped by 3 bases and J by 7 bases; unmatched bases: 9. CDR3 loop: CASSSLAEGGNEQFF. CDR3 nucleotides: TGTGCCAGCAGCTCACTAGCGGAGGGGGGGAATGAGCAGTTCTTC. The full variable domain, with the rest looked up from reference TRBV5-4 and TRBJ2-1, is ETGVTQSPTHLIKTRGQQVTLRCSSQSGHNTVSWYQQALGQGPQFIFQYYREEENGRGNFPPRFSGLQFPNYSSELNVNALELDDSALYLCASSSLAEGGNEQFFGPGTRLTVL.

The chain recombines TRBV9 with TRBJ1-3; no firm D call. This CDR3 is built from 17 residues. The germline gives CDR1 SGDLS, CDR2 YYNGEE. The germline V and J ends were trimmed by 4 bases and 0 bases, with 17 bases remaining between them. This CDR3 is CASSRESSSNSGNTIYF. In DNA form, the CDR3 reads TGTGCCAGCAGCAGGGAGAGCAGTTCTAACTCTGGAAACACCATATATTTT.

This chain links TRBV15 with TRBJ2-3; 9 bases fit TRBD2. The CDR3 extends over 14 amino acids. V was pared by 6 bases and J by 1 base, with 2 bases of the junction left unmatched. Germline V gives CDR1 LNHNV, CDR2 YYDKDF (reference sequence). In DNA form, the CDR3 reads TGTGCCACCAGAGTAGCGGGGGGCACAGATACGCAGTATTTT. This encodes CATRVAGGTDTQYF.

The gene calls are TRBV30 and TRBJ2-3, with D possibly TRBD2 on 5 matching bases. The ends were cut back, 5 bases at V and 3 bases at J, with 12 bases in the middle. The germline gives CDR1 GTSNPN, CDR2 SVGIG (reference sequence). There are 13 residues in the CDR3. CDR3 nucleotides: TGTGCCTGGGAGCTTAGCGCTACAGATACGCAGTATTTT. As protein: CAWELSATDTQYF.

The chain employs TRBV13 and TRBJ1-4, with D possibly TRBD1 on 6 matching bases. CDR3 length: 14 amino acids. Germline V gene data show CDR1 as PRHDT and CDR2 as FYEKMQ (reference sequence). V dropped 3 bases and J dropped 4 bases, with 9 bases sitting between them. Here the CDR3 DNA reads TGTGCCAGCAGCTTCGGACAGTATAATGAAAAACTGTTTTTT. It specifies CASSFGQYNEKLFF.

This chain joins TRBV5-1 and TRBJ2-2; D remains ambiguous. Germline CDR1 reads SGHRS; CDR2 reads YFSETQ. V was trimmed by 2 bases and J by 6 bases, leaving 11 bases between them. The CDR3 spans 14 residues. The CDR3 bases are TGCGCCAGCAGCTTTACAGTAGACTCCGGGGAGCTGTTTTTT. Translated, it gives CASSFTVDSGELFF.

V and J are TRBV29-1 and TRBJ2-7, with 9 bases that match TRBD1. This CDR3 has 13 residues. The ends lost 1 base at V and 2 bases at J; junction bases unmatched: 0. Germline assignment: CDR1 SQVTM and CDR2 ANQGSEA. The CDR3 spells CSVEGDRAYEQYF. The CDR3 coding sequence is TGCAGCGTTGAAGGGGACAGGGCCTACGAGCAGTACTTC.

This chain uses TRBV28 with TRBJ2-3; TRBD1 matches at 7 bases. This CDR3 contains 15 residues. Germline V gives CDR1 MDHEN, CDR2 SYDVKM. V lost 5 bases, J lost 0 bases, and 5 bases stayed unmatched. Here the CDR3 reads CASSPTGASTDTQYF. DNA of the CDR3: TGTGCCAGCAGTCCCACAGGGGCAAGCACAGATACGCAGTATTTT. The whole variable domain, remainder taken from reference TRBV28 and TRBJ2-3, is DVKVTQSSRYLVKRTGEKVFLECVQDMDHENMFWYRQDPGLGLRLIYFSYDVKMKEKGDIPEGYSVSREKKERFSLILESASTNQTSMYLCASSPTGASTDTQYFGPGTRLTVL.